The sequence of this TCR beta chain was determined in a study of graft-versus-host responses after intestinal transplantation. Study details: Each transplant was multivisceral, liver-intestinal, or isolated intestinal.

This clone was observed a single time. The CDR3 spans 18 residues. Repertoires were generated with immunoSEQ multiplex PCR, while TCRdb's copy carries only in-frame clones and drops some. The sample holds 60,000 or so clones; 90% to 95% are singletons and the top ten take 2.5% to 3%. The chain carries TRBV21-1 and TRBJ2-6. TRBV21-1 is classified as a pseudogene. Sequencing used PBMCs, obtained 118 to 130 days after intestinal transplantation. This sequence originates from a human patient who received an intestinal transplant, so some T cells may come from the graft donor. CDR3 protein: CASSKAEKGPSGANVLTF. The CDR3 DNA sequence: TGTGCCAGCAGCAAAGCGGAGAAAGGGCCCTCTGGGGCCAACGTCCTGACTTTC.